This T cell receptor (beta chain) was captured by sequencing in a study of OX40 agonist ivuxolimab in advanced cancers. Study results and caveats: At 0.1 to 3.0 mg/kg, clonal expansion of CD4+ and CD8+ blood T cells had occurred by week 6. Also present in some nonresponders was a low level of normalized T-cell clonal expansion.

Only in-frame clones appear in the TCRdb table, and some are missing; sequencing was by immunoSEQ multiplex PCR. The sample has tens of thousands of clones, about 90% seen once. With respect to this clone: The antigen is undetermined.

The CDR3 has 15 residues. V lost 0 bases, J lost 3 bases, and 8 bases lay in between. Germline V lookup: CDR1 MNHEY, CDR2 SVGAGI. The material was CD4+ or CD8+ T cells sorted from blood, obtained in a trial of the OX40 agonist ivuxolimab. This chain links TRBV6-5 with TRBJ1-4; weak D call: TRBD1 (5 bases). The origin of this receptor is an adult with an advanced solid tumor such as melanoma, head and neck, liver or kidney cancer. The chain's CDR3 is CASSYSGDANEKLFF. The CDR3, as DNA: TGTGCCAGCAGTTACTCCGGGGACGCTAATGAAAAACTGTTTTTT.